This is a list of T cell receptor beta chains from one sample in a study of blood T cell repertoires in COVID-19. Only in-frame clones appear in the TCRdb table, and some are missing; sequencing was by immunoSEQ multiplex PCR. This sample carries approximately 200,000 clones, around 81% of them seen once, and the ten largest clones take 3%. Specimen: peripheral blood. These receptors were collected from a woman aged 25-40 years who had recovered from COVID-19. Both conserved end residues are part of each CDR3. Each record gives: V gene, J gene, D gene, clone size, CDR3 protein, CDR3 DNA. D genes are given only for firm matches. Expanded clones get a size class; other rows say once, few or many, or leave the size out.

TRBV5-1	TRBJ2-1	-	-	CASSLQFRGNEQFF	TGCGCCAGCAGCTTGCAATTCCGGGGCAATGAGCAGTTCTTC
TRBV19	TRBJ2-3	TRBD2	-	CAIRDSGGTDTQYF	TGTGCCATCAGAGATAGCGGGGGCACAGATACGCAGTATTTT
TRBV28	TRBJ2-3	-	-	CASTPGQGTDTQYF	TGTGCCAGCACCCCAGGGCAGGGGACAGATACGCAGTATTTT
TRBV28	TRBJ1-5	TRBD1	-	CASSYATGINQPQHF	TGTGCCAGCAGCTACGCGACAGGGATAAATCAGCCCCAGCATTTT
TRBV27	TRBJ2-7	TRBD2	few	CASRPTSGSYEQYF	TGTGCCAGCAGACCGACTAGCGGGAGTTACGAGCAGTACTTC
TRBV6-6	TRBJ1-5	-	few	CASRPGHINQPQHF	TGTGCCAGCAGGCCGGGACATATCAATCAGCCCCAGCATTTT
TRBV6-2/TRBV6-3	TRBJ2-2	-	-	CASSPRAGPTNTGELFF	TGTGCCAGCAGTCCCCGGGCGGGACCTACGAACACCGGGGAGCTGTTTTTT
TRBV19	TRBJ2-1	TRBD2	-	CASSSTSAYNEQFF	TGTGCCAGTAGTTCAACTAGCGCCTACAATGAGCAGTTCTTC
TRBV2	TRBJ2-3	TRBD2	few	CASREAGEADTQYF	TGTGCCAGCAGAGAAGCGGGAGAGGCAGATACGCAGTATTTT
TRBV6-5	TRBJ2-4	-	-	CASSQLVVAKNIQYF	TGTGCCAGCAGCCAGCTGGTAGTAGCTAAAAACATTCAGTACTTC